This passage covers 17 T cell receptor beta chains from one sample sequenced in a study of beta chain features in type 1 diabetes. These receptors lack a known antigen. Study findings and constraints: Shortening of TCRB CDR3s, moderate but significant, appeared in all four CD4+ subsets of Type 1 diabetes patients.

As every portion of the isolated RNA was reverse transcribed, the sequencing read expressed TCRB transcripts. Method: immunoSEQ multiplex PCR; TCRdb's copy keeps in-frame clones and lacks some. The table has 500,000 to 850,000 clones, about 14% seen once. The sample comprised naive CD4+ T cells from blood. Receptors originate from a man aged 18 to 29 with type 1 diabetes.

The chain carries TRBV7-9 and TRBJ2-6; 9 bases map to TRBD1. With 4 bases clipped from V and 0 bases from J, the junction kept 7 bases outside the gene matches. Looked up from germline, CDR1 is SEHNR and CDR2 is FQNEAQ (reference sequence). The CDR3 runs to 18 residues. The chain's CDR3 is CASSSGQGSASGANVLTF. In nucleotides, the CDR3 is TGTGCCAGCAGCTCGGGACAGGGATCTGCCTCTGGGGCCAACGTCCTGACTTTC.

This clone was observed a few times. The CDR3 DNA is TGTGCCAGCAGCGCGGTCCTCTCTGAAGCTTTCTTT. Its translation is CASSAVLSEAFF. The V call is TRBV2, the J call TRBJ1-1; no clear D gene. With 6 bases removed from V and 6 bases from J, the gap between germline ends came to 11 bases. CDR3 size: 12 residues. Per the germline V gene, CDR1 is SNHLY and CDR2 is FYNNEI. The full variable domain, with the rest looked up from reference TRBV2 and TRBJ1-1, is EPEVTQTPSHQVTQMGQEVILRCVPISNHLYFYWYRQILGQKVEFLVSFYNNEISEKSEIFDDQFSVERPDGSNFTLKIRSTKLEDSAMYFCASSAVLSEAFFGQGTRLTVV.

The V call is TRBV15, the J call TRBJ2-6, with unresolved D. Germline loops: CDR1 LNHNV, CDR2 YYDKDF (reference sequence). Trimming stripped 3 bases from V and 4 bases from J, with 10 bases between. The length of the CDR3 is 15 residues. CDR3 DNA: TGTGCCACCAGCAGTAGGGCGTCCGGGGCCAACGTCCTGACTTTC. This codes for CATSSRASGANVLTF.

This clone was counted once. The rearrangement links TRBV5-4 to TRBJ2-3, with 11 bases that match TRBD2. This CDR3 is 15 amino acids long. Germline CDR1 is SGHNT and CDR2 is YYREEE (reference sequence). V gave up 7 bases and J gave up 6 bases; unmatched junction bases: 10. The CDR3, as DNA: TGTGCCAGCGTACCTAGCGGGGGGACAGGGGATACGCAGTATTTT. Protein: CASVPSGGTGDTQYF.

This chain connects TRBV7-2 to TRBJ2-3; 7 bases are a match to TRBD2. This CDR3 has 17 amino acids. Germline V gene data show CDR1 as SGHTA and CDR2 as FQGNSA. V dropped 5 bases and J dropped 1; count of bases not matched to a gene: 12. This CDR3 is CASSPRAGRLGTDTQYF. The CDR3, as DNA: TGTGCCAGCAGCCCACGAGCGGGGCGATTAGGCACAGATACGCAGTATTTT.

This clone occurred a few times. The V call is TRBV7-6, the J call TRBJ2-5; D may be TRBD1 or TRBD2 (5 bases each). The germline V gene encodes CDR1 SGHVS and CDR2 FNYEAQ. V was pared by 6 bases and J by 1 base, with 9 bases between. This CDR3 has 13 amino acids. Here the CDR3 DNA reads TGTGCCAGCAGTTTCGGGACCCAAGAGACCCAGTACTTC. It specifies CASSFGTQETQYF.

This clone was detected ten times or more. The chain uses TRBV23-1 and TRBJ2-2, with no clear D. TRBV23-1 is known as an ORF, though its function is uncertain. V was shortened by 7 bases and J by 1 base, with 10 bases between the two germline ends. CDR3 length equals 14 residues. CDR3: CASTGPRNTGELFF. CDR3 sequence (DNA): TGCGCCAGCACCGGACCGAGGAACACCGGGGAGCTGTTTTTT.

This clone was recorded a few times. V usage is TRBV7-8 and J usage is TRBJ2-7, with 11 bases matching TRBD1. CDR1 SGHVS and CDR2 FQNEAQ come from the germline V gene. With V trimmed by 1 base and J by 3 bases, 8 bases remained unmatched. CDR3 length: 17 residues. The CDR3 nucleotides read TGTGCCAGCAGCTTAGTGCCCCGGGACAGGGGGAACTACGAGCAGTACTTC. Protein product: CASSLVPRDRGNYEQYF.

This clone has just a few counts. The CDR3 here is CANLADHSYNEQFF. The CDR3 DNA sequence: TGTGCCAATTTAGCGGATCACTCCTACAATGAGCAGTTCTTC. This rearrangement joins TRBV21-1 to TRBJ2-1; the table's D call TRBD2 went unverified against the DNA. TRBV21-1 is noted as a pseudogene. The CDR3 runs 14 residues.

The chain couples TRBV6-5 to TRBJ2-7, with D tentatively TRBD1 (6 bases). CDR3 length: 16 amino acids. Trimming took 0 bases from V and 3 from J, leaving 15 bases between them. Germline CDR1 MNHEY, CDR2 SVGAGI. DNA of the CDR3: TGTGCCAGCAGTTACTCGGGCACAGGGTTTGTCTACGAGCAGTACTTC. Its protein is CASSYSGTGFVYEQYF.

The chain combines TRBV6-6 with TRBJ2-3; D unclear. Germline CDR1 MNHNY, CDR2 SVGAGI (reference sequence). V dropped 4 bases and J dropped 1 base, with 6 bases sitting between them. This CDR3 contains 13 residues. CDR3 amino acids: CASSSQGTDTQYF. The CDR3 DNA sequence: TGTGCCAGCAGTTCACAAGGCACAGATACGCAGTATTTT.

This rearrangement joins TRBV6-5 to TRBJ2-7; possibly TRBD1 or TRBD2 for D (6 bases each). Germline V gene lookup returns CDR1 MNHEY and CDR2 SVGAGI. V was clipped by 6 bases and J by 1 base, with 10 bases between them. This CDR3 has 13 residues. CDR3 region: CASRTGASYEQYF. CDR3 coding DNA: TGTGCCAGCAGGACGGGGGCATCCTACGAGCAGTACTTC.

CDR3 bases: TGTGCCAGTTCAACTAGCGGGAAGTTTTCAGATACGCAGTATTTT. Translation gives CASSTSGKFSDTQYF. The rearrangement uses TRBV19 and TRBJ2-3; 10 nucleotides align to TRBD2. With 8 bases clipped from V and 4 bases from J, the junction kept 9 bases outside the gene matches. This CDR3 is built from 15 residues. Germline V CDR1 and CDR2: LNHDA, SQIVND (reference sequence).

Only a few counts were recorded for this clone. The rearrangement links TRBV27 to TRBJ2-1; 8 bases are a match to TRBD1. The V and J ends lost 5 bases and 5 bases, in that order; junction bases with no gene match: 8. CDR1 and CDR2 from the germline V gene are MNHEY and SMNVEV (reference sequence). The CDR3 is made up of 15 amino acids. The CDR3 DNA follows: TGTGCCAGCAGTGTAAAGGGACAGGACAACAATGAGCAGTTCTTC. It yields the protein CASSVKGQDNNEQFF.

This clone showed up just a few times. An end of the junction does not agree with germline; a read error may underlie this. The chain recombines TRBV7-2 with TRBJ2-3; the match to TRBD2 covers 8 bases. CDR1 is SGHTA and CDR2 is FQGNSA in the germline V gene. The CDR3 runs to 17 residues. The chain's CDR3 is CASSLAPGGAGTDTQYF. CDR3 bases: TGTGCCAGCAGCCTAGCCCCCGGGGGGGCCGGAACAGATACGCAGTATTTT.

This clone was found a few times. Other DNA sequences in this specimen translate into the identical CDR3. The chain links TRBV7-2 to TRBJ2-5, with D hard to call. CDR1 and CDR2 (germline): SGHTA, FQGNSA. V lost 4 bases, J lost 5 bases, and 11 bases lay in between. This CDR3 spans 13 amino acids. The CDR3 region is CASSSGPQETQYF. The CDR3 DNA sequence: TGTGCCAGCAGCTCAGGCCCTCAGGAGACCCAGTACTTC.

This clone occurred a few times. The chain links TRBV19 to TRBJ2-1, with 9 positions matching TRBD2. V gave up 6 bases and J gave up 0 bases; unmatched junction bases: 3. Germline CDR1 LNHDA, CDR2 SQIVND (reference sequence). CDR3 size: 15 residues. CDR3: CASRREGSSYNEQFF. CDR3 DNA sequence: TGTGCCAGTAGGCGGGAGGGGAGCTCCTACAATGAGCAGTTCTTC.